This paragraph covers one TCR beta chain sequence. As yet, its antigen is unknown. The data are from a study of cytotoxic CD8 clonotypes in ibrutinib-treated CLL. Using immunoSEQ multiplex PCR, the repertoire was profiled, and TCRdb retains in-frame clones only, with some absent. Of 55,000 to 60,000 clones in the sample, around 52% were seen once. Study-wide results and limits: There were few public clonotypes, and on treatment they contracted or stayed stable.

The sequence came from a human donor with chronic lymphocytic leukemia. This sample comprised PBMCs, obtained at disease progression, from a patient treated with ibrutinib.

CDR3 loop: CASSLGGDGYNSPLHF. The CDR3 bases are TGTGCCAGCAGCTTGGGGGGGGACGGCTATAATTCACCCCTCCACTTT. V usage is TRBV5-8 and J usage is TRBJ1-6; maybe TRBD1 (5 bases). From germline, CDR1 is SGHTS and CDR2 YDEGEE. The CDR3 length is 16 residues. V lost 0 bases to trimming and J lost 3 bases, with 10 bases between them.